These 20 T cell receptor beta chains came from one sample sequenced in a study of T cell responses to AZD1222 COVID-19 vaccine (dated by TCRdb to about 2021). The method was the immunoSEQ multiplex PCR assay. The source is immuneACCESS, and TCRdb retained only in-frame sequences with V and J called. Part of the clones is not carried over; for the studies checked, unresolved V genes explain less than half of this, and the remainder is unexplained. This sample is represented by 120,000 to 150,000 clones; 80% to 90% of them were singletons. The biggest ten clones account for 2.5% to 3.5% of the sample. According to the study, the label for this sample's time point signals: baseline before first vaccination. Sequenced here: peripheral blood, sampled on day 0 of AZD1222 vaccination. Receptors originate from an adult in good health.

This rearrangement joins TRBV28 to TRBJ1-5; 7 bases line up with TRBD1. Germline CDR1 reads MDHEN; CDR2 reads SYDVKM. The length of the CDR3 is 16 residues. V shed 7 bases, J shed 6 bases, and the junction held 15 bases outside the gene matches. CDR3 DNA: TGTGCCAGCACTCCAGCCCGGGGACAGAAGAGTCAGCCCCAGCATTTT. As protein: CASTPARGQKSQPQHF. Using reference TRBV28 and TRBJ1-5 for the parts outside the CDR3, the full variable domain is DVKVTQSSRYLVKRTGEKVFLECVQDMDHENMFWYRQDPGLGLRLIYFSYDVKMKEKGDIPEGYSVSREKKERFSLILESASTNQTSMYLCASTPARGQKSQPQHFGDGTRLSIL.

The rearrangement joins TRBV29-1 to TRBJ1-1; a weak D match, TRBD1 (5 bases). Trimming pared 0 bases from V and 1 base from J, leaving 12 bases between. In germline, CDR1 is SQVTM, CDR2 ANQGSEA. The CDR3 is 15 amino acids. CDR3 in DNA: TGCAGCGTTGAAGATCCAGGGAGGGCGAACACTGAAGCTTTCTTT. This encodes CSVEDPGRANTEAFF.

This clone has only one observation. V gene TRBV4-1 combines with J gene TRBJ1-2; D uncertain. V was cut by 4 bases and J by 4 bases, with 16 bases left in between. Per the germline V gene, CDR1 is MGHRA and CDR2 is YSYEKL. CDR3 length: 15 residues. The chain's CDR3 is CASSPQRLNLYGYTF. CDR3 bases: TGCGCCAGCAGCCCCCAACGACTAAACCTCTATGGCTACACCTTC.

The V and J genes are TRBV4-3 and TRBJ1-1; D is ambiguous. V lost 4 bases and J lost 1, with 10 bases in between. Germline lookup yields CDR1 LGHNA and CDR2 YSLEER. The CDR3 extends over 14 amino acids. The CDR3 loop reads CASSPNIGNTEAFF. CDR3 coding DNA: TGCGCCAGCAGCCCAAACATTGGGAACACTGAAGCTTTCTTT.

This rearrangement joins TRBV15 to TRBJ2-1; D is unclear. Trimming removed 1 base from V and 9 bases from J, with 10 bases in between. From germline, CDR1 is LNHNV and CDR2 YYDKDF (reference sequence). The CDR3 spans 13 residues. CDR3 DNA: TGTGCCACCAGCAGAGGACCCTACGGTGAGCAGTTCTTC. This encodes CATSRGPYGEQFF.

The chain links TRBV12-2 to TRBJ2-1. TRBV12-2 is an annotated pseudogene. The CDR3 runs to 16 residues. The CDR3 sequence: CASRPRRGDSYNEQFF. CDR3 sequence (DNA): TGTGCAAGTCGCCCTCGGAGGGGGGACTCGTACAATGAGCAGTTCTTC.

The V gene is TRBV6-2 or TRBV6-3, the J gene TRBJ2-5; 13 bases agree with TRBD2. Germline assignment: CDR1 MNHEY and CDR2 SVGEGT. J lost 0 bases, V lost 0 bases, and 4 bases had no gene match. This CDR3 has 18 amino acids. The CDR3 reads CASSYSTSGGANQETQYF. CDR3 nucleotide sequence: TGTGCCAGCAGTTACTCCACTAGCGGGGGGGCCAACCAAGAGACCCAGTACTTC.

This clone has only one observation. The rearrangement links TRBV9 to TRBJ2-1, with D possibly matching TRBD2 (6 bases). V gave up 3 bases and J gave up 2 bases, with 9 bases separating them. CDR1 is SGDLS and CDR2 is YYNGEE in the germline V gene. The CDR3 contains 14 residues. CDR3: CASSGRVTYNEQFF. CDR3 DNA sequence: TGTGCCAGCAGCGGGAGGGTTACCTACAATGAGCAGTTCTTC.

This clone appeared once. The chain uses TRBV12-3 or TRBV12-4 and TRBJ2-5; D may correspond to TRBD1 or TRBD2 (5 bases each). The V end lost 6 bases, the J end lost 4 bases, and 12 bases lay between the germline ends. The length of the CDR3 is 13 residues. For the CDR3, the DNA is TGTGCCAGCAGGCCCACAGGAGGAGAGACCCAGTACTTC. This codes for CASRPTGGETQYF.

The V gene is TRBV4-1, the J gene TRBJ1-2, with 12 bases identical to TRBD1. The germline V gene has CDR1 MGHRA and CDR2 YSYEKL. This CDR3 is built from 16 residues. J lost 4 bases, V lost 5 bases, and 8 bases had no gene match. The CDR3 loop reads CASSEFPGQGAYGYTF. The CDR3 bases are TGCGCCAGCAGCGAATTCCCGGGACAGGGGGCCTATGGCTACACCTTC.

The V call is TRBV28, the J call TRBJ2-7; a weak D match, TRBD2 (5 bases). Germline V gene lookup returns CDR1 MDHEN and CDR2 SYDVKM. The V gene lost 8 bases and the J gene lost 0 bases, with 8 bases spanning the gap. This CDR3 contains 12 residues. CDR3 sequence reads: CASEGPSYEQYF. CDR3 coding DNA: TGTGCCAGCGAGGGCCCCTCCTACGAGCAGTACTTC.

J is TRBJ1-2 and V is TRBV4-2, with no clear D. Trimming took 0 bases from V and 4 from J, leaving 9 bases between them. This CDR3 region has 14 residues. Per germline, CDR1 LGHNA and CDR2 YNFKEQ. For the CDR3, the DNA is TGTGCCAGCAGCCAAGATCGTCGGCTCTATGGCTACACCTTC. This encodes CASSQDRRLYGYTF.

This chain links TRBV19 with TRBJ1-4; no clear D gene. Germline lookup yields CDR1 LNHDA and CDR2 SQIVND (reference sequence). V was pared by 4 bases and J by 7 bases, with 22 bases between. The CDR3 spans 17 residues. CDR3 nucleotides: TGTGCCAGTAGTAACCGACATCTTCCCCCGGTACCTGAAAAACTGTTTTTT. Its translation: CASSNRHLPPVPEKLFF.

The chain is built from TRBV5-6 and TRBJ1-5; 7 positions agree with TRBD1. The CDR3 covers 14 residues. V lost 5 bases, J lost 4 bases, and 6 bases stayed unmatched. CDR1 and CDR2 (germline): SGHDT, YYEEEE. The CDR3 DNA sequence: TGTGCCAGCAGATTACGGGGACAGAATCAGCCCCAGCATTTT. It specifies CASRLRGQNQPQHF.

This chain links TRBV7-2 with TRBJ1-2; maybe TRBD1 (5 bases). Deletions cut 4 bases from V and 8 bases from J, with 14 bases between. Germline values: CDR1 SGHTA, CDR2 FQGNSA. The CDR3 runs to 13 residues. CDR3 sequence reads: CASSSQGIEGYTF. The CDR3, as DNA: TGTGCCAGCAGCTCCCAGGGAATTGAGGGCTACACCTTC.

This chain joins TRBV13 and TRBJ2-3, with TRBD2 identical over 12 bases. The CDR3 length is 16 residues. The V gene end was trimmed by 1 base and the J gene end by 6 bases; junction bases not matched to a gene: 5. Per the germline V gene, CDR1 is PRHDT and CDR2 is FYEKMQ (reference sequence). The CDR3 is CASSLASGGARDTQYF. The CDR3 coding sequence is TGTGCCAGCAGCTTAGCTAGCGGGGGGGCCAGGGATACGCAGTATTTT.

The CDR3 region is CASSPLGQALPNEKLFF. The DNA for the CDR3 is TGTGCCAGCAGCCCCCTTGGACAGGCGCTACCCAATGAAAAACTGTTTTTT. V is TRBV7-2 and J is TRBJ1-4, with TRBD1 identical over 7 bases. Trimming took 5 bases from V and 5 from J; bases not matched to a gene: 14. The CDR3 covers 17 residues. Germline V gene sequence: CDR1 SGHTA, CDR2 FQGNSA.

This clone is medium-sized in the sample. The rearrangement joins TRBV4-3 to TRBJ1-1, with D unresolved. V was pared by 1 base and J by 6 bases, with 18 bases between. Germline CDR1 and CDR2: LGHNA and YSLEER. This CDR3 region has 16 residues. The CDR3 loop is CASSQGPLQVISEAFF. CDR3 coding DNA: TGCGCCAGCAGCCAAGGGCCCCTCCAGGTTATTTCTGAAGCTTTCTTT.

The DNA for the CDR3 is TGCAGCGTTGATGACAGGGGCGGCAATCAGCCCCAGCATTTT. It translates to CSVDDRGGNQPQHF. The chain couples TRBV29-1 to TRBJ1-5, with 8 nucleotides matching TRBD1. Germline V lookup: CDR1 SQVTM, CDR2 ANQGSEA. V was clipped by 3 bases and J by 2 bases; unmatched bases: 3. The CDR3 runs to 14 residues.

The rearrangement links TRBV28 to TRBJ2-7; 8 bases align to TRBD2. Germline V gives CDR1 MDHEN, CDR2 SYDVKM. The CDR3 extends over 16 amino acids. V lost 2 bases to trimming and J lost 3 bases; unmatched junction nucleotides: 9. DNA for the CDR3: TGTGCCAGCAGTTTACCTTTAGCGGGGACTGACTACGAGCAGTACTTC. This codes for CASSLPLAGTDYEQYF.